This T cell receptor (beta chain) was sequenced for a study of T cell responses to AZD1222 COVID-19 vaccine. With regard to this clone: Its target is not known.

Only in-frame clones appear in the TCRdb table, and some are missing; sequencing was by immunoSEQ multiplex PCR. The sample has some 150,000 clones, around 88% seen once. General study results and limits: Scientists sampled the repertoires only once the peak T cell response had passed. Among vaccine-associated CD4 TCRs, coverage spanned spike, with dominance at 160-218 and 743-854.

The CDR3 runs to 14 residues. The V gene's germline CDR1 is KGHSH and CDR2 LQKENI. The V gene lost 5 bases and the J gene lost 0 bases, with 7 bases spanning the gap. The clonotype was recovered from an adult in good health. Sequenced here: peripheral blood, sampled on day 0 of MenACWY control vaccination. The chain recombines TRBV18 with TRBJ2-2; D not resolved. The CDR3 nucleotides are TGTGCCAGCTCAAGGGAAACGAACACCGGGGAGCTGTTTTTT. It is translated as CASSRETNTGELFF.